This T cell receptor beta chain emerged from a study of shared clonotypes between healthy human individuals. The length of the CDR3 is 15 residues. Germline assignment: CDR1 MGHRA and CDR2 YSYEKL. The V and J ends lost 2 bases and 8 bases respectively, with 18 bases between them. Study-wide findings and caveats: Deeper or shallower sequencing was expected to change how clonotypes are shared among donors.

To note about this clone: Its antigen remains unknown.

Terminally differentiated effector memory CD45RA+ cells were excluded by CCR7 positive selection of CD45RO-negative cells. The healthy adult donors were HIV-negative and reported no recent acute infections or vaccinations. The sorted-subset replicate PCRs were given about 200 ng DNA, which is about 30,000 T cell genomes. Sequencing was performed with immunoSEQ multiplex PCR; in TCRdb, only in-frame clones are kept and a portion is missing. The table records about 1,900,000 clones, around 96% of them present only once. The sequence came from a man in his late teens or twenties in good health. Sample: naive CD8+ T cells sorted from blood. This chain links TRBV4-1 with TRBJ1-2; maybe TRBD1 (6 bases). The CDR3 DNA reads TGCGCCAGCAGCCAAACGCAGGGATCAGGGGAAGGCTACACCTTC. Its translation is CASSQTQGSGEGYTF.